This TCR beta chain was captured in a study of shared T cell receptors in the human thymus. Germline CDR1 and CDR2: MDHEN and SYDVKM. This CDR3 has 14 amino acids. V lost 3 bases, J lost 3 bases, and 4 bases stayed unmatched. Clones were read by immunoSEQ multiplex PCR, and TCRdb kept only the in-frame ones, dropping some. The top ten clones hold 0.009% to 0.0095% of a sample with 500,000 to 850,000 clones, about 87% of them seen once. The same sample was also studied in work on human thymus T cells. That work states: Donation came from healthy Finnish infants having corrective surgery for congenital heart defects. Obtained as resections during corrective heart surgery, the thymus tissue was then studied. V and J genes seemed to be used with bias in thymic and blood repertoires. Related work found strong thymic repertoire overlap between unrelated individuals.

The V gene is TRBV28, the J gene TRBJ2-7, with TRBD2 matching over 8 bases. The source of this sequence is a boy in the first two years of life with a congenital heart defect. The sample was thymocytes. The CDR3 DNA reads TGTGCCAGCAGTTTGACGGGAGGGGACTACGAGCAGTACTTC. Protein sequence: CASSLTGGDYEQYF.